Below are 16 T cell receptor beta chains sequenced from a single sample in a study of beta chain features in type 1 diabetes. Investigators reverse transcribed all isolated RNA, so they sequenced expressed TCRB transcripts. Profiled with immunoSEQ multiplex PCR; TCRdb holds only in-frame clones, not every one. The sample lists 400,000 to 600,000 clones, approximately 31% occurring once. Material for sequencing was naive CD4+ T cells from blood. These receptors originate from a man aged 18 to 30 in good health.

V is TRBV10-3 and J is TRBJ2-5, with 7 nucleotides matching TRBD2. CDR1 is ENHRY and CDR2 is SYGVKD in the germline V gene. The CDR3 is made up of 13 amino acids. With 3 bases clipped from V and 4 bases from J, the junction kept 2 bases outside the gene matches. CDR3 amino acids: CAISESGAETQYF. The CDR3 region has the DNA TGTGCCATCAGTGAAAGCGGGGCAGAGACCCAGTACTTC.

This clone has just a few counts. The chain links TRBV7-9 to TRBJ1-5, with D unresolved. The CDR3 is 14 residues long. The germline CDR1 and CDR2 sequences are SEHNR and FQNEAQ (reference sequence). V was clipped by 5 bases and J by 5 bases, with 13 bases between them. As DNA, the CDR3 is TGTGCCAGCAGCCCAGGTGCACGCGATCAGCCCCAGCATTTT. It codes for CASSPGARDQPQHF.

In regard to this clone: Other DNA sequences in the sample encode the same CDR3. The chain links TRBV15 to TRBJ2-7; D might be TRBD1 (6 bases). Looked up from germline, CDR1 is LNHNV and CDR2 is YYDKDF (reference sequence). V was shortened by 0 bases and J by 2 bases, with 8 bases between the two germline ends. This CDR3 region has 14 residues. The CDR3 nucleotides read TGTGCCACCAGCAGAGACCAGGGGCCCTACGAGCAGTACTTC. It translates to CATSRDQGPYEQYF.

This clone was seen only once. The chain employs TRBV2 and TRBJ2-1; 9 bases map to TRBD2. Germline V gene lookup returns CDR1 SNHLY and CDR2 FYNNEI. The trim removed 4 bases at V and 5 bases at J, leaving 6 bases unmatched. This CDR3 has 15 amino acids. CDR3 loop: CASSVLAGPNNEQFF. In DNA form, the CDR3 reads TGTGCCAGCAGTGTGCTAGCGGGGCCGAACAATGAGCAGTTCTTC.

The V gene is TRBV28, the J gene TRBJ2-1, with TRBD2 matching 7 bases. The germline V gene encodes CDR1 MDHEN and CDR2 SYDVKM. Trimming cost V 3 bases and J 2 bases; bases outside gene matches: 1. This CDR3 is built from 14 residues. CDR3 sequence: CASSFLAAYNEQFF. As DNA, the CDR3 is TGTGCCAGCAGTTTCCTAGCGGCCTACAATGAGCAGTTCTTC.

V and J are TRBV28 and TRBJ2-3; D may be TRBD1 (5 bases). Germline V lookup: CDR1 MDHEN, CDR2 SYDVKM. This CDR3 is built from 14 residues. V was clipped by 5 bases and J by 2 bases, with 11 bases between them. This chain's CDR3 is CASSPDRTTDTQYF. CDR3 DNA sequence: TGTGCCAGCAGTCCCGACAGAACCACAGATACGCAGTATTTT.

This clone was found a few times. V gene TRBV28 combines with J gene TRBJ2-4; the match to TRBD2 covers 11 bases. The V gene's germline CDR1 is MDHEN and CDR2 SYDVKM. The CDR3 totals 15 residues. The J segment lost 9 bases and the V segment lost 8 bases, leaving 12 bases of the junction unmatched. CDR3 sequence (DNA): TGTGCCAGCGGGACTAGCGGAGGCCCTCAAGGCATTCAGTACTTC. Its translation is CASGTSGGPQGIQYF.

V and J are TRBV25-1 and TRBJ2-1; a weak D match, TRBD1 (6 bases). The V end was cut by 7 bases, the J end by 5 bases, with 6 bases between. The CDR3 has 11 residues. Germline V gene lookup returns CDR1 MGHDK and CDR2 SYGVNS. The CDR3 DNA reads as TGTGCCAGCAAGGGGGACAATGAGCAGTTCTTC. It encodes CASKGDNEQFF.

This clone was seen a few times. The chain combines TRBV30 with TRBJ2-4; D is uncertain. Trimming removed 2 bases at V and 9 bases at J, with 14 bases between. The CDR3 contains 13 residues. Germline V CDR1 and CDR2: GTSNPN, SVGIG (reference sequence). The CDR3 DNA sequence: TGTGCCTGGAGTTTTCGCCGGTGGGGCATTCAGTACTTC. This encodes CAWSFRRWGIQYF.

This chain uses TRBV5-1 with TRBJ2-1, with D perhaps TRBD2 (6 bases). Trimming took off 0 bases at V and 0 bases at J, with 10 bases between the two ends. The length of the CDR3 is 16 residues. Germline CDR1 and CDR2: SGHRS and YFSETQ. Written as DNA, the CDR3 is TGCGCCAGCAGCTTGGCCCGGGGGACCTCCTACAATGAGCAGTTCTTC. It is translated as CASSLARGTSYNEQFF.

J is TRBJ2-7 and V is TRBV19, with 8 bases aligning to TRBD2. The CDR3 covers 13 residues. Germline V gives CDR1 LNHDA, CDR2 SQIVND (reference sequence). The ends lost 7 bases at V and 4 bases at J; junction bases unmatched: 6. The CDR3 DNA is TGTGCCAGTACAGAGCGGGAGCGGTACGAGCAGTACTTC. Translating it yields CASTERERYEQYF.

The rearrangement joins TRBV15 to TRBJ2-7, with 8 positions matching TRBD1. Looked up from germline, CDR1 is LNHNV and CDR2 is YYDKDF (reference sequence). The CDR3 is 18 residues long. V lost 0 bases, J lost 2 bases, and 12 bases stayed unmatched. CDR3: CATSRDKPQQGGAYEQYF. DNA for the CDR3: TGTGCCACCAGCAGAGATAAGCCCCAACAGGGGGGCGCCTACGAGCAGTACTTC.

CDR3 sequence reads: CASTLTSGGEQFF. For the CDR3, the DNA is TGTGCCAGCACCCTGACTAGCGGGGGTGAGCAGTTCTTC. The chain is built from TRBV7-9 and TRBJ2-1; 12 bases are a match to TRBD2. Trimming took 7 bases from V and 9 from J; bases not matched to a gene: 4. The CDR3 covers 13 residues. Germline V CDR1 and CDR2: SEHNR, FQNEAQ (reference sequence).

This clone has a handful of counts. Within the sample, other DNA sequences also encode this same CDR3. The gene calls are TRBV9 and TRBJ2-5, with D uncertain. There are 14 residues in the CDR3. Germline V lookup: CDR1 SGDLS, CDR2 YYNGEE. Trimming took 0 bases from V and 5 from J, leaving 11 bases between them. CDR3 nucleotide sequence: TGTGCCAGCAGCGTAGGGCTAGGGTTGGAGACCCAGTACTTC. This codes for CASSVGLGLETQYF.

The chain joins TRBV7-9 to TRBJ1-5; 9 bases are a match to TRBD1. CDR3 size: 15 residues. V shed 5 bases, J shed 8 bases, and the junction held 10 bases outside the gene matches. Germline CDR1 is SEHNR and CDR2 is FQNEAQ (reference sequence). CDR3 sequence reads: CASSTRTGEGEPQHF. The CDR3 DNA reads TGTGCCAGCAGCACTCGGACAGGGGAGGGTGAGCCCCAGCATTTT.

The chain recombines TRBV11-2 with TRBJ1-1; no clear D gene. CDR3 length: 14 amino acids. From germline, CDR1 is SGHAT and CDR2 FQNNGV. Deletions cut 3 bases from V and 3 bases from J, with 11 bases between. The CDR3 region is CASSFVDKDTEAFF. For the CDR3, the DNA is TGTGCCAGCAGCTTTGTTGATAAGGACACTGAAGCTTTCTTT. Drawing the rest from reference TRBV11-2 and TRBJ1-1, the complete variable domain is EAGVAQSPRYKIIEKRQSVAFWCNPISGHATLYWYQQILGQGPKLLIQFQNNGVVDDSQLPKDRFSAERLKGVDSTLKIQPAKLEDSAVYLCASSFVDKDTEAFFGQGTRLTVV.